The source of this T cell receptor beta chain is a study of OX40 agonist ivuxolimab in advanced cancers. Between the trimmed V and J ends, which lost 8 bases and 4 bases, there was a span of 9 bases. The CDR3 sequence is 12 residues long. The germline V gene has CDR1 LNHDA and CDR2 SQIVND (reference sequence). Measured with immunoSEQ multiplex PCR; TCRdb has only the in-frame clones, and not every one. Among 22,000 or so clones listed, 85% to 90% were seen once. V is TRBV19 and J is TRBJ2-1, with unresolved D. The clonotype comes from an adult with an advanced solid tumor such as melanoma, head and neck, liver or kidney cancer. Sequenced material: CD4+ or CD8+ T cells sorted from blood, taken in a trial of the OX40 agonist ivuxolimab. The CDR3 here is CASSEPYNEQFF. CDR3 nucleotide sequence: TGTGCCAGTTCTGAACCTTACAATGAGCAGTTCTTC.